These 8 T cell receptor beta chains were sequenced from one sample in a study of early T cells in non-severe SARS-CoV-2 infection. TCRdb processed the 5' RACE reads anew with MiXCR; each CDR3 protein has one entry. The data contain 40,000 to 65,000 distinct CDR3 sequences, around 8% of them singletons. Sequencing input: whole blood. Receptors were obtained from an adult who was a healthcare worker with PCR-confirmed SARS-CoV-2 infection or an uninfected control (not recorded which).

The chain recombines TRBV3-1 with TRBJ2-7; 12 bases map to TRBD2. V gave up 2 bases and J gave up 4 bases; unmatched junction bases: 0. CDR3 length: 14 residues. Germline V gives CDR1 LGHDT, CDR2 YNNKEL (reference sequence). The CDR3 is CASSQLAGGYEQYF. The CDR3 nucleotides read TGTGCCAGCAGCCAACTAGCGGGGGGGTACGAGCAGTACTTC.

This clonotype was seen a few times. This chain connects TRBV6-1 to TRBJ2-3; no firm D call. V lost 3 bases to trimming and J lost 3 bases, with 13 bases between them. Germline CDR1 is MNHNS and CDR2 is SASEGT. CDR3 length: 15 amino acids. CDR3 sequence: CASSEAGTRTDTQYF. Written as DNA, the CDR3 is TGTGCCAGCAGTGAGGCCGGAACTCGGACAGATACGCAGTATTTT.

The CDR3 nucleotides read TGTGCCAGCAGCGCAGGACTAGTCGGCAATGAGCAGTTCTTC. This sequence encodes CASSAGLVGNEQFF. This chain links TRBV7-3 with TRBJ2-1; 7 bases agree with TRBD2. The V gene's germline CDR1 is SGHTA and CDR2 FQGTGA. CDR3 length: 14 residues. V dropped 5 bases and J dropped 6; count of bases not matched to a gene: 7.

There are many counts of this clonotype. This chain joins TRBV11-2 and TRBJ1-2; D possibly corresponds to TRBD1 (6 bases). The CDR3 runs 15 residues. Trimming removed 1 base at V and 5 bases at J, with 14 bases between. Germline CDR1 reads SGHAT; CDR2 reads FQNNGV. The CDR3 sequence: CASSLVPRGGYGYTF. Written as DNA, the CDR3 is TGTGCCAGCAGCTTAGTTCCCAGGGGCGGATATGGCTACACCTTC. Full variable domain (outside the CDR3, taken from reference TRBV11-2 and TRBJ1-2): EAGVAQSPRYKIIEKRQSVAFWCNPISGHATLYWYQQILGQGPKLLIQFQNNGVVDDSQLPKDRFSAERLKGVDSTLKIQPAKLEDSAVYLCASSLVPRGGYGYTFGSGTRLTVV.

This clonotype has just a few counts. The chain is built from TRBV7-2 and TRBJ2-7; a possible D gene is TRBD1 (6 bases). Trimming stripped 2 bases from V and 3 bases from J, with 11 bases between. CDR3 length: 14 amino acids. Germline V gene lookup returns CDR1 SGHTA and CDR2 FQGNSA. This chain's CDR3 is CASSLSRDIYEQYF. CDR3 bases: TGTGCCAGCAGCTTAAGTCGGGACATCTACGAGCAGTACTTC.

This clonotype has ten or more counts. V usage is TRBV7-6 and J usage is TRBJ1-2; D is uncertain. This CDR3 has 13 residues. Germline values: CDR1 SGHVS, CDR2 FNYEAQ. With 1 base removed from V and 6 bases from J, the gap between germline ends came to 9 bases. The CDR3 nucleotides are TGTGCCAGCAGCTTAGACTTCCGAGATGGCTACACCTTC. This translates into CASSLDFRDGYTF.

At least ten counts were recorded for this clonotype. The rearrangement joins TRBV20-1 to TRBJ2-3, with D perhaps matching TRBD2 (6 bases). Germline CDR1 is DFQATT and CDR2 is SNEGSKA (reference sequence). The CDR3 loop spans 16 amino acids. Trimming removed 2 bases from V and 0 bases from J, with 15 bases in between. CDR3 nucleotides: TGCAGTGCTAGACCGGGACTTTCCATCAGCACAGATACGCAGTATTTT. Translation: CSARPGLSISTDTQYF.

The chain recombines TRBV4-3 with TRBJ2-1; possibly TRBD1 for D (5 bases). V was shortened by 2 bases and J by 7 bases, with 9 bases between the two germline ends. The CDR3 is 13 residues long. Germline CDR1 LGHNA, CDR2 YSLEER. CDR3 coding DNA: TGCGCCAGCAGCCAAAACAGGAGAAATGAGCAGTTCTTC. Its protein is CASSQNRRNEQFF.